The 25 T cell receptor beta chains in this list originate from one sample, sequenced in a study of cytomegalovirus exposure and HLA in healthy donors. The PCR was carried out with 60 Vbeta primers and 13 Jbeta primers. Sequencing used immunoSEQ multiplex PCR; TCRdb keeps in-frame clones, though not all of them. This repertoire includes about 72,000 clones. Sequenced: PBMCs. All receptors come from a man aged 40-49 years in good health and CMV-seronegative.

The chain combines TRBV4-1 with TRBJ1-6, with D unresolved. Trimming pared 0 bases from V and 9 bases from J, leaving 12 bases between. The CDR3 has 15 residues. CDR1 and CDR2 from the germline V gene are MGHRA and YSYEKL. The DNA of the CDR3 is TGCGCCAGCAGCCAAGAAGGTGGTCGGGGTTCACCCCTCCACTTT. Its protein product is CASSQEGGRGSPLHF.

The chain combines TRBV9 with TRBJ2-2; D gene ambiguous. Germline assignment: CDR1 SGDLS and CDR2 YYNGEE. The CDR3 spans 14 residues. V lost 2 bases and J 4 bases, leaving 9 bases between the germline ends. The DNA for the CDR3 is TGTGCCAGCAGCGTGACATATCTCACCGGGGAGCTGTTTTTT. Its protein product is CASSVTYLTGELFF.

The chain's CDR3 is CASSTTGFGANVLTF. CDR3 nucleotides: TGTGCCAGCAGCACCACAGGGTTCGGGGCCAACGTCCTGACTTTC. V gene TRBV7-2 combines with J gene TRBJ2-6, with D possibly TRBD1 on 6 matching bases. The V end lost 5 bases, the J end lost 4 bases, and 12 bases lay between the germline ends. The CDR3 consists of 15 residues. The germline CDR1 and CDR2 sequences are SGHTA and FQGNSA. The variable domain in full, completed from reference TRBV7-2 and TRBJ2-6, reads GAGVSQSPSNKVTEKGKDVELRCDPISGHTALYWYRQSLGQGLEFLIYFQGNSAPDKSGLPSDRFSAERTGGSVSTLTIQRTQQEDSAVYLCASSTTGFGANVLTFGAGSRLTVL.

The chain carries TRBV10-3 and TRBJ1-2; 8 bases line up with TRBD1. The CDR3 runs 13 residues. Per germline, CDR1 ENHRY and CDR2 SYGVKD. V dropped 6 bases and J dropped 5; count of bases not matched to a gene: 5. CDR3 DNA sequence: TGTGCCATCAGGGGACAGGCCGTGTATGGCTACACCTTC. Its protein is CAIRGQAVYGYTF.

V usage is TRBV18 and J usage is TRBJ1-6; tentative D call: TRBD1 (5 bases). CDR3 length equals 14 residues. Germline values: CDR1 KGHSH, CDR2 LQKENI. The ends were cut back, 5 bases at V and 5 bases at J, with 10 bases in the middle. The CDR3 nucleotides read TGTGCCAGCTCAGGGACGGGGGATAATTCACCCCTCCACTTT. Residues: CASSGTGDNSPLHF.

As DNA, the CDR3 is TGTGCCAGCGGGGCAGGGATCGCTTCACCCCTCCACTTT. Amino acids: CASGAGIASPLHF. The chain combines TRBV6-6 with TRBJ1-6; maybe TRBD1 (5 bases). The germline gives CDR1 MNHNY, CDR2 SVGAGI (reference sequence). This CDR3 has 13 residues. V dropped 8 bases and J dropped 9 bases, with 14 bases sitting between them.

This chain uses TRBV29-1 with TRBJ2-5, with D unclear. CDR3 size: 13 residues. Trimming removed 4 bases from V and 2 bases from J, with 11 bases in between. Germline-derived CDR1 and CDR2 are SQVTM and ANQGSEA. Written as DNA, the CDR3 is TGCAGCGTTGGGGCAGAGATACAAGAGACCCAGTACTTC. This translates into CSVGAEIQETQYF.

The chain employs TRBV10-3 and TRBJ1-1, with 8 bases matching TRBD1. The trim removed 2 bases at V and 2 bases at J, leaving 4 bases unmatched. In germline, CDR1 is ENHRY, CDR2 SYGVKD. The CDR3 spans 15 residues. The CDR3 DNA sequence: TGTGCCATCAGTGAGGGACAGGGACTTAACACTGAAGCTTTCTTT. As protein: CAISEGQGLNTEAFF.

CDR3: CASSQDLTGVSYEQYF. CDR3 nucleotides: TGTGCCAGCAGCCAAGATCTGACAGGGGTTTCCTACGAGCAGTACTTC. The chain has TRBV14 and TRBJ2-7; 8 bases align to TRBD1. Per the germline V gene, CDR1 is SGHDN and CDR2 is FVKESK. The CDR3 totals 16 residues. The ends lost 0 bases at V and 1 base at J; junction bases unmatched: 5.

The V gene is TRBV30, the J gene TRBJ2-2; TRBD2 aligns across 8 bases. The germline CDR1 and CDR2 sequences are GTSNPN and SVGIG (reference sequence). The CDR3 consists of 14 residues. V was clipped by 4 bases and J by 5 bases; unmatched bases: 6. The DNA of the CDR3 is TGTGCCTGGAAAAGGCTAGCGGGTACCGGGGAGCTGTTTTTT. Its protein is CAWKRLAGTGELFF.

The gene calls are TRBV5-1 and TRBJ2-3; 7 nucleotides align to TRBD1. The CDR3 runs 16 residues. V was clipped by 1 base and J by 0 bases; unmatched bases: 5. Germline V gene lookup returns CDR1 SGHRS and CDR2 YFSETQ. The CDR3 here is CASSLRGGKSTDTQYF. The CDR3 coding sequence is TGCGCCAGCAGCTTGAGAGGGGGCAAGAGCACAGATACGCAGTATTTT.

The gene calls are TRBV7-9 and TRBJ1-3; D is uncertain. V was cut by 1 base and J by 4 bases, with 14 bases left in between. CDR1 is SEHNR and CDR2 is FQNEAQ in the germline V gene (reference sequence). The CDR3 has 16 residues. CDR3 nucleotides: TGTGCCAGCAGCTTAGAGAGACCAACGGGGGGAAACACCATATATTTT. Translating it yields CASSLERPTGGNTIYF.

The genes are TRBV30 and TRBJ2-7; TRBD2 matches at 7 bases. This CDR3 has 14 amino acids. The germline V gene has CDR1 GTSNPN and CDR2 SVGIG (reference sequence). Losses at the gene ends were 1 base for V and 5 bases for J; bases not matched to a gene: 8. The CDR3 loop is CAWSGTTGRDEQYF. In DNA form, the CDR3 reads TGTGCCTGGAGTGGAACAACGGGGAGGGACGAGCAGTACTTC. Looking up the rest from reference TRBV30 and TRBJ2-7 gives the full variable domain: SQTIHQWPATLVQPVGSPLSLECTVEGTSNPNLYWYRQAAGRGLQLLFYSVGIGQISSEVPQNLSASRPQDRQFILSSKKLLLSDSGFYLCAWSGTTGRDEQYFGPGTRLTVT.

Turning to this clone: An end of the junction differs from the germline gene, which may be a read error. V usage is TRBV30 and J usage is TRBJ1-5; D gene ambiguous. The CDR3 is made up of 15 amino acids. Germline CDR1 GTSNPN, CDR2 SVGIG (reference sequence). In DNA form, the CDR3 reads TGTGCCGGGAGTGATAGGGATTCATCACGGGGTACCCAGCATTTT. Translation gives CAGSDRDSSRGTQHF.

V and J are TRBV6-1 and TRBJ1-5; D remains ambiguous. The V and J ends lost 2 bases and 2 bases respectively, with 4 bases between them. Germline CDR1 is MNHNS and CDR2 is SASEGT. The length of the CDR3 is 13 residues. CDR3 loop: CASSEFGNQPQHF. The CDR3 coding sequence is TGTGCCAGCAGTGAATTCGGCAATCAGCCCCAGCATTTT.

This sequence joins TRBV5-1 and TRBJ2-7; a possible D gene is TRBD1 (5 bases). The CDR3 runs 16 residues. CDR1 and CDR2 from the germline V gene are SGHRS and YFSETQ. Trimming removed 0 bases at V and 3 bases at J, with 16 bases between. The CDR3: CASSLGGIQGSYEQYF. CDR3 coding DNA: TGCGCCAGCAGCTTGGGTGGGATCCAGGGAAGCTACGAGCAGTACTTC.

V is TRBV4-1 and J is TRBJ1-2, with D possibly TRBD1 on 5 matching bases. Trimming took off 0 bases at V and 5 bases at J, with 16 bases between the two ends. CDR3 length: 16 amino acids. Germline V gives CDR1 MGHRA, CDR2 YSYEKL. CDR3 sequence reads: CASSQEVGGNFYGYTF. The CDR3 nucleotides are TGCGCCAGCAGCCAAGAGGTTGGGGGGAACTTTTATGGCTACACCTTC.

CDR3 in DNA: TGCAGCGTCCGAGTCGGGACAGGGAGACAAGAGACCCAGTACTTC. This gives the protein CSVRVGTGRQETQYF. The V gene is TRBV29-1, the J gene TRBJ2-5; TRBD1 agrees at 9 bases. This CDR3 spans 15 amino acids. Germline assignment: CDR1 SQVTM and CDR2 ANQGSEA. Germline trimming cut 6 bases from V and 2 bases from J; bases unmatched to any gene: 10.

The V gene is TRBV2, the J gene TRBJ1-2, with TRBD1 identical over 9 bases. The germline V gene has CDR1 SNHLY and CDR2 FYNNEI. Trimming cost V 4 bases and J 3 bases; bases outside gene matches: 6. The CDR3 loop spans 15 amino acids. The CDR3 DNA is TGTGCCAGCAGTGCACGTACAGGGGGCGACTATGGCTACACCTTC. As protein: CASSARTGGDYGYTF.

The V call is TRBV6-1, the J call TRBJ2-3; 9 nucleotides line up with TRBD1. Looked up from germline, CDR1 is MNHNS and CDR2 is SASEGT. The junction had 6 bases not matched to a gene; V was cut back by 6 bases and J by 2 bases. This CDR3 has 15 amino acids. The CDR3 reads CASRPGQGYTDTQYF. CDR3 coding DNA: TGTGCCAGCAGACCGGGACAGGGTTACACAGATACGCAGTATTTT.

The chain combines TRBV2 with TRBJ1-5; D remains ambiguous. Trimming removed 0 bases at V and 1 base at J, with 7 bases between. The CDR3 consists of 15 residues. Germline CDR1 is SNHLY and CDR2 is FYNNEI. The CDR3 DNA reads as TGTGCCAGCAGTGAAGCACGGGGAAGCAATCAGCCCCAGCATTTT. Translating it yields CASSEARGSNQPQHF.

V usage is TRBV5-1 and J usage is TRBJ2-2; 8 bases fit TRBD1. The germline V gene encodes CDR1 SGHRS and CDR2 YFSETQ. V dropped 0 bases and J dropped 6; count of bases not matched to a gene: 7. There are 16 residues in the CDR3. The CDR3 sequence is CASSLDGQGSSGELFF. In DNA form, the CDR3 reads TGCGCCAGCAGCTTGGACGGACAGGGCAGCTCCGGGGAGCTGTTTTTT.

This chain connects TRBV28 to TRBJ2-3, with 10 bases matching TRBD2. CDR1 is MDHEN and CDR2 is SYDVKM in the germline V gene. The CDR3 spans 16 residues. Unmatched junction bases numbered 9, after V lost 7 bases and J lost 2 bases. In DNA form, the CDR3 reads TGTGCCAGCATTACCCAAGGACTAGCGGACACAGATACGCAGTATTTT. This translates into CASITQGLADTDTQYF.

V gene TRBV6-1 combines with J gene TRBJ2-7; 8 bases align to TRBD1. The junction had 8 bases not matched to a gene; V was cut back by 3 bases and J by 4 bases. The length of the CDR3 is 15 residues. Germline V gives CDR1 MNHNS, CDR2 SASEGT. CDR3: CASSDGTGPWYEQYF. CDR3 coding DNA: TGTGCCAGCAGTGATGGGACAGGCCCATGGTACGAGCAGTACTTC.

The gene calls are TRBV6-5 and TRBJ1-5, with a weak D call TRBD1 (6 bases). Germline V gene data show CDR1 as MNHEY and CDR2 as SVGAGI. There are 15 residues in the CDR3. Trimming shortened V by 5 bases and J by 4 bases, and 15 bases separated the two germline ends. The CDR3 bases are TGTGCCAGCAGTACGTCCTATGACAGGAATCAGCCCCAGCATTTT. It translates to CASSTSYDRNQPQHF.